The 12 T cell receptor beta chains below come from one sample, sequenced in a study of identical twins. TCRdb itself ran the 5' RACE reads through MiXCR, one entry per CDR3 protein. The sample includes a few hundred thousand distinct CDR3 sequences, around 8% of them seen just once. The same sample was also used in a study of yellow fever vaccine responses in identical twins.

The sequenced material came from CD8+ T cells sorted from blood. The source of these receptors is a woman aged 18-29 years in good health.

The gene calls are TRBV27 and TRBJ2-3; 14 nucleotides line up with TRBD2. The CDR3 is 18 amino acids. V lost 3 bases, J lost 2 bases, and 7 bases stayed unmatched. The germline gives CDR1 MNHEY, CDR2 SMNVEV (reference sequence). CDR3 protein: CASSLTSGRAGNTDTQYF. The CDR3 DNA reads TGTGCCAGCAGTTTGACTAGCGGGAGGGCCGGGAACACAGATACGCAGTATTTT.

This sequence joins TRBV27 and TRBJ2-1; either TRBD1 or TRBD2 may supply D (5 bases each). V was clipped by 6 bases and J by 7 bases, with 13 bases between them. The CDR3 covers 13 residues. Germline lookup yields CDR1 MNHEY and CDR2 SMNVEV (reference sequence). The CDR3 reads CASSPMWGNEQFF. CDR3 DNA: TGTGCCAGCAGCCCCATGTGGGGGAATGAGCAGTTCTTC.

This clonotype was seen more than once but under ten times. The chain combines TRBV7-6 with TRBJ2-2; TRBD1 or TRBD2 may be the D gene (5 bases each). V lost 2 bases and J 0 bases, leaving 16 bases between the germline ends. The CDR3 extends over 18 amino acids. The V gene's germline CDR1 is SGHVS and CDR2 FNYEAQ. Here the CDR3 DNA reads TGTGCCAGCAGCTTACCCCCAAGGAGGACACCGAACACCGGGGAGCTGTTTTTT. This encodes CASSLPPRRTPNTGELFF. The variable domain in full, with the rest retrieved from reference TRBV7-6 and TRBJ2-2, is GAGVSQSPRYKVTKRGQDVALRCDPISGHVSLYWYRQALGQGPEFLTYFNYEAQQDKSGLPNDRFSAERPEGSISTLTIQRTEQRDSAMYRCASSLPPRRTPNTGELFFGEGSRLTVL.

This clonotype was found many times. The chain employs TRBV9 and TRBJ2-7; D ambiguous. The CDR3 extends over 12 amino acids. Trimming removed 0 bases at V and 4 bases at J, with 5 bases between. Germline CDR1 reads SGDLS; CDR2 reads YYNGEE. CDR3 nucleotides: TGTGCCAGCAGCGTAGGGGGTTACGAGCAGTACTTC. As protein: CASSVGGYEQYF.

This clonotype was observed a few times. The CDR3 DNA reads TGCAGTGCTAGAGATCTCTTGAATTTGGGACAGCCGACACCCGGCACTCGTATGGAGACCCAGTACTTC. This encodes CSARDLLNLGQPTPGTRMETQYF. This chain connects TRBV20-1 to TRBJ2-5; 7 bases align to TRBD1. The CDR3 consists of 23 residues. Germline V CDR1 and CDR2: DFQATT, SNEGSKA (reference sequence). Trimming removed 0 bases from V and 5 bases from J; junction bases left unmatched: 33.

This clonotype was detected many times. V gene TRBV7-9 combines with J gene TRBJ2-2; D unresolved. V lost 7 bases and J 6 bases, leaving 6 bases between the germline ends. This CDR3 comprises 11 residues. Germline loops: CDR1 SEHNR, CDR2 FQNEAQ (reference sequence). The CDR3 region is CASTGPGELFF. For the CDR3, the DNA is TGTGCCAGCACCGGACCCGGGGAGCTGTTTTTT.

To note about this clonotype: One end of the junction varies from germline; a read error may be responsible. The gene calls are TRBV4-1 and TRBJ1-6, with D hard to call. The germline CDR1 and CDR2 sequences are MGHRA and YSYEKL. The CDR3 contains 17 residues. Here the CDR3 DNA reads TGCGTCAGCAGCCAAATCATGGGCATTGCCTATAATTCACCCCTCCACTTT. Residues: CVSSQIMGIAYNSPLHF.

The genes are TRBV20-1 and TRBJ2-3, with 12 bases matching TRBD2. V dropped 3 bases and J dropped 6; count of bases not matched to a gene: 16. The germline V gene has CDR1 DFQATT and CDR2 SNEGSKA (reference sequence). The CDR3 loop spans 18 amino acids. CDR3 DNA sequence: TGCAGTGCTAGTCTTTGGCTAGCGGGGGGGCCAATGGGGGATACGCAGTATTTT. It specifies CSASLWLAGGPMGDTQYF.

This chain joins TRBV19 and TRBJ2-1; 12 nucleotides line up with TRBD2. Trimming cost V 3 bases and J 0 bases; bases outside gene matches: 3. The length of the CDR3 is 17 residues. The germline CDR1 and CDR2 sequences are LNHDA and SQIVND (reference sequence). The CDR3 loop reads CASSISSGRDSYNEQFF. As DNA, the CDR3 is TGTGCCAGTAGTATCTCTAGCGGGAGGGACTCCTACAATGAGCAGTTCTTC.

The CDR3 spells CASRSGGNEQFF. CDR3 bases: TGTGCCAGCCGGTCTGGCGGGAATGAGCAGTTCTTC. The chain uses TRBV7-9 and TRBJ2-1; weak D call: TRBD2 (5 bases). V dropped 8 bases and J dropped 7 bases, with 12 bases sitting between them. Germline CDR1 SEHNR, CDR2 FQNEAQ (reference sequence). CDR3 size: 12 residues.

This clonotype has a count of ten or more. CDR3 loop: CASSPGWSSTGELFF. The CDR3 DNA is TGTGCCAGCAGCCCAGGCTGGTCCAGCACCGGGGAGCTGTTTTTT. The chain combines TRBV7-9 with TRBJ2-2; no clear D gene. The CDR3 contains 15 residues. Per the germline V gene, CDR1 is SEHNR and CDR2 is FQNEAQ (reference sequence). Between the trimmed V and J ends, which lost 5 bases and 4 bases, there was a span of 14 bases.

This clonotype was seen only a few times. This rearrangement joins TRBV20-1 to TRBJ2-2, with D uncertain. The germline CDR1 and CDR2 sequences are DFQATT and SNEGSKA (reference sequence). This CDR3 region has 13 residues. V lost 7 bases, J lost 0 bases, and 9 bases lay in between. CDR3 loop: CSGRGSNTGELFF. For the CDR3, the DNA is TGCAGTGGGCGTGGGTCGAACACCGGGGAGCTGTTTTTT.